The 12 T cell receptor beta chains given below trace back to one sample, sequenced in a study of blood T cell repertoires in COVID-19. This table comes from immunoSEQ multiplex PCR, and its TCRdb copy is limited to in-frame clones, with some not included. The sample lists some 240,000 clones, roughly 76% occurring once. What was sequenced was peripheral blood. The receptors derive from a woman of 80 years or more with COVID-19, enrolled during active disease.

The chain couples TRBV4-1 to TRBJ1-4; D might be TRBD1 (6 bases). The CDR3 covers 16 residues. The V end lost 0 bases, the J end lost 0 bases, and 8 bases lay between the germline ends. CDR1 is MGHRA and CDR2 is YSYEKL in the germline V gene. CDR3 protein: CASSQDRGSTNEKLFF. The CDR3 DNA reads TGCGCCAGCAGCCAAGATAGGGGGTCAACTAATGAAAAACTGTTTTTT.

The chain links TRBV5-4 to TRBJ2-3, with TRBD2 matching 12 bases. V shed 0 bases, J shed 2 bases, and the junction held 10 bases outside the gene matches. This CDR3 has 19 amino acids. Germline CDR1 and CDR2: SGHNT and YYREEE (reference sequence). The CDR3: CASSLELAGGTTNTDTQYF. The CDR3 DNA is TGTGCCAGCAGCTTGGAGCTAGCGGGGGGGACCACCAACACAGATACGCAGTATTTT.

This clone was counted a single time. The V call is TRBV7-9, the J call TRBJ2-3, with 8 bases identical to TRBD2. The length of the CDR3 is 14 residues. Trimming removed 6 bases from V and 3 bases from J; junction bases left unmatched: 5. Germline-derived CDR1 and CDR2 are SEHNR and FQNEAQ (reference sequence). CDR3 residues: CASSRGGITDTQYF. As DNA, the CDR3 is TGTGCCAGCAGTCGGGGGGGCATAACAGATACGCAGTATTTT. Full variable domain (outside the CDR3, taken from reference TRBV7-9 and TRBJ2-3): DTGVSQNPRHKITKRGQNVTFRCDPISEHNRLYWYRQTLGQGPEFLTYFQNEAQLEKSRLLSDRFSAERPKGSFSTLEIQRTEQGDSAMYLCASSRGGITDTQYFGPGTRLTVL.

CDR3 in amino acids: CASSWGQGWVEAFF. The CDR3 region has the DNA TGTGCCAGCAGTTGGGGACAGGGATGGGTTGAAGCTTTCTTT. The V gene is TRBV27, the J gene TRBJ1-1; 9 bases agree with TRBD1. V trimming: 4 bases; J trimming: 7 bases; junction bases outside the gene matches: 7. The CDR3 is made up of 14 amino acids. CDR1 and CDR2 from the germline V gene are MNHEY and SMNVEV (reference sequence).

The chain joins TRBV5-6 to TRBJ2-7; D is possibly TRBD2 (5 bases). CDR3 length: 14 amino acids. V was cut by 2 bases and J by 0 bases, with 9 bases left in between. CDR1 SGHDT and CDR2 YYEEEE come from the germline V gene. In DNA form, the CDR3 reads TGTGCCAGCAGCTTCAGGACTGACTCCTACGAGCAGTACTTC. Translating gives CASSFRTDSYEQYF.

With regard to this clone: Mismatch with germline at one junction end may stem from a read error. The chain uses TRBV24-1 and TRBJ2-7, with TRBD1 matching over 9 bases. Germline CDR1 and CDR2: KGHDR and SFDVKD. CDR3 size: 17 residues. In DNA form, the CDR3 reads TGTGCCAACAATCCCGGGACAGGGTTCATCTCCTCCCACGAGCAGTACTTC. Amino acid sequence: CANNPGTGFISSHEQYF.

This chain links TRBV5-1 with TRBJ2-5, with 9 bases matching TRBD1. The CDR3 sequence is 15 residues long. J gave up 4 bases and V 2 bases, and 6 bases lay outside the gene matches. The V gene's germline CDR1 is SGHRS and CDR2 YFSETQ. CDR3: CASSFGQGKRETQYF. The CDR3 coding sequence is TGCGCCAGCAGCTTCGGACAGGGGAAAAGAGAGACCCAGTACTTC.

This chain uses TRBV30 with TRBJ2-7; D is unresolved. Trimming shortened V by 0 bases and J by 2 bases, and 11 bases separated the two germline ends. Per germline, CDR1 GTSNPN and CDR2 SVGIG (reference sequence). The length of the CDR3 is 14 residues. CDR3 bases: TGTGCCTGGAGTGTATATTCTACTACCTACGAGCAGTACTTC. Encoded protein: CAWSVYSTTYEQYF.

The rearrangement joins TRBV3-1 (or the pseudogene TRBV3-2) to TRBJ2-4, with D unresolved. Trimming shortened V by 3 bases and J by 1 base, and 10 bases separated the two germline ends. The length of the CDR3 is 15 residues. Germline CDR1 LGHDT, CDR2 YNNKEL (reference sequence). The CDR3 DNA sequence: TGTGCCAGCAGCCATGCCTCCGGGGCCAAAAACATTCAGTACTTC. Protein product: CASSHASGAKNIQYF.

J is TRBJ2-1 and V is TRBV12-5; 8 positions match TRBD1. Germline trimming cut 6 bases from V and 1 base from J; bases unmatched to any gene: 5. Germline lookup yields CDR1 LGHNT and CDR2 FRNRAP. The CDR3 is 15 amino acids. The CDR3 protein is CASGLGQESYNEQFF. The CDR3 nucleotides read TGTGCTAGTGGCCTGGGACAGGAGTCCTACAATGAGCAGTTCTTC. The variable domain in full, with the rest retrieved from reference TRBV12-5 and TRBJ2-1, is DARVTQTPRHKVTEMGQEVTMRCQPILGHNTVFWYRQTMMQGLELLAYFRNRAPLDDSGMPKDRFSAEMPDATLATLKIQPSEPRDSAVYFCASGLGQESYNEQFFGPGTRLTVL.

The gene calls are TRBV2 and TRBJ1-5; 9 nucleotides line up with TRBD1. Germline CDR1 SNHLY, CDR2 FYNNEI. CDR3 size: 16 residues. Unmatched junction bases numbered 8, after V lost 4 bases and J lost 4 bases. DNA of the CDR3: TGTGCCAGCAGTGCTTTGGGGACAGGGCGAAATCAGCCCCAGCATTTT. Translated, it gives CASSALGTGRNQPQHF. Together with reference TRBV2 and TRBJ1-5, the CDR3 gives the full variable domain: EPEVTQTPSHQVTQMGQEVILRCVPISNHLYFYWYRQILGQKVEFLVSFYNNEISEKSEIFDDQFSVERPDGSNFTLKIRSTKLEDSAMYFCASSALGTGRNQPQHFGDGTRLSIL.

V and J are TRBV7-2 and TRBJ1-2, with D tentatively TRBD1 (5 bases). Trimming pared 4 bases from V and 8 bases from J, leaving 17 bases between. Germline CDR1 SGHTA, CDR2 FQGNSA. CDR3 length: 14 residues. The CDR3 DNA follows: TGTGCCAGCAGCTCCCGGGGAGGGGCGTTAGGCTACACCTTC. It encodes CASSSRGGALGYTF.